This T cell receptor beta chain originates from a study of T cells in localized non-small cell lung cancer. This clone was recorded once. Sequencing used immunoSEQ multiplex PCR; TCRdb keeps in-frame clones, though not all of them. This sample has about 12,000 clones; over 65% occur once, and the top ten carry 20% to 25%. Germline CDR1 and CDR2: LGHNA and YNFKEQ. The V end lost 0 bases, the J end lost 6 bases, and 19 bases lay between the germline ends. The CDR3 contains 17 residues. The chain recombines TRBV4-2 with TRBJ2-3, with D tentatively TRBD2 (6 bases). The source is a male donor aged 60 or over with stage I lung adenocarcinoma. This specimen consisted of peripheral blood, obtained before any cancer treatment. The CDR3 nucleotides read TGTGCCAGCAGCCAAGAGCTTCAGCGGGCCACGGGGGATACGCAGTATTTT. Residues: CASSQELQRATGDTQYF.